Listed below are T cell receptor beta chains from one sample, sequenced in a study of blood T cells in healthy people across ages. TCRdb redid the calling of the 5' RACE reads with MiXCR, one entry per CDR3 protein. This table holds roughly 700,000 distinct CDR3 sequences, roughly 25% found once. These same data were also listed under a study on T cells of mothers and their children.

The specimen sequenced was blood. The receptors shown here come from a boy aged 5-17 years in good health. The CDR3 runs from the conserved cysteine through the conserved F or W. A D gene is named only where the DNA matches it firmly. The size entry is marked missing in some rows and otherwise reads once, few, many or a size class.

size: few
D: TRBD2
J: TRBJ2-5
V: TRBV6-2/TRBV6-3
CDR3: CASGLAGSKTQYF
DNA: TGTGCCAGCGGACTAGCGGGGTCGAAGACCCAGTACTTC

size: few
D: NA
J: TRBJ2-2
V: TRBV6-5
CDR3: CASSSARDNRELFF
DNA: TGTGCCAGCAGCAGCGCACGGGACAACCGGGAGCTGTTTTTT

size: few
D: NA
J: TRBJ2-1
V: TRBV15
CDR3: CATSRDGSINNEQFF
DNA: TGTGCCACCAGCAGAGACGGGAGTATTAACAATGAGCAGTTCTTC

size: NA
D: TRBD2
J: TRBJ2-5
V: TRBV2
CDR3: CASSEGLAARRVIKETQYF
DNA: TGTGCCAGCAGTGAAGGCCTAGCGGCTAGAAGGGTCATCAAGGAGACCCAGTACTTC

size: few
D: TRBD1
J: TRBJ2-7
V: TRBV6-2/TRBV6-3
CDR3: CASGTGCEQYF
DNA: TGTGCCAGCGGGACAGGCTGCGAGCAGTACTTC

size: few
D: TRBD2
J: TRBJ2-1
V: TRBV6-2/TRBV6-3
CDR3: CASSYNFGRGFYNEQFF
DNA: TGTGCCAGCAGTTACAATTTCGGGAGGGGCTTCTACAATGAGCAGTTCTTC

size: few
D: NA
J: TRBJ2-5
V: TRBV7-9
CDR3: CASSLAQNGGETQYF
DNA: TGTGCCAGCAGCTTAGCGCAGAACGGGGGAGAGACCCAGTACTTC

size: few
D: TRBD1
J: TRBJ2-1
V: TRBV5-1
CDR3: CASSYRDRGYDEQFF
DNA: TGCGCCAGCAGCTACCGGGACAGGGGGTACGATGAGCAGTTCTTC

size: NA
D: NA
J: TRBJ2-1
V: TRBV27
CDR3: CASSLIRAGREQFF
DNA: TGTGCCAGCAGTCTAATCCGGGCAGGGCGTGAGCAGTTCTTC

size: NA
D: NA
J: TRBJ2-1
V: TRBV28
CDR3: CASSLLASDEQFF
DNA: TGTGCCAGCAGCCTACTAGCATCCGATGAGCAGTTCTTC

size: NA
D: NA
J: TRBJ2-6
V: TRBV20-1
CDR3: CSARDSRGPNSGANVLTF
DNA: TGCAGTGCTAGAGACTCCAGGGGACCTAACTCTGGGGCCAACGTCCTGACTTTC

size: few
D: NA
J: TRBJ2-4
V: TRBV6-2/TRBV6-3
CDR3: CASLGGGIQYF
DNA: TGTGCCAGCCTGGGCGGTGGCATTCAGTACTTC

size: few
D: NA
J: TRBJ2-7
V: TRBV6-2/TRBV6-3
CDR3: CASSYPTQPYEQYF
DNA: TGTGCCAGCAGTTACCCCACCCAACCTTACGAGCAGTACTTC

size: few
D: TRBD1
J: TRBJ2-7
V: TRBV28
CDR3: CASCTRDRVNYEQYF
DNA: TGTGCCAGCTGTACCCGGGACAGGGTTAACTACGAGCAGTACTTC

size: NA
D: TRBD2
J: TRBJ2-3
V: TRBV4-2
CDR3: CASSQLAGTDTQYF
DNA: TGTGCCAGCAGCCAACTAGCGGGGACAGATACGCAGTATTTT

size: few
D: NA
J: TRBJ2-1
V: TRBV5-1
CDR3: CATSLMGGSYNEQFF
DNA: TGCGCCACCAGTCTTATGGGGGGCTCCTACAATGAGCAGTTCTTC

size: NA
D: TRBD1
J: TRBJ1-2
V: TRBV5-1
CDR3: CASSYGTGNDGYTF
DNA: TGCGCCAGCAGCTACGGGACAGGGAACGATGGCTACACCTTC

size: few
D: NA
J: TRBJ2-5
V: TRBV7-7
CDR3: CASSLEGRRETQYF
DNA: TGTGCTAGCAGCTTAGAAGGGCGGCGGGAGACCCAGTACTTC

size: few
D: NA
J: TRBJ2-3
V: TRBV28
CDR3: CASSLSAGTELGDTQYF
DNA: TGTGCCAGCAGTTTATCTGCTGGGACGGAGCTTGGAGATACGCAGTATTTT

size: NA
D: NA
J: TRBJ2-5
V: TRBV7-2
CDR3: CASRSGGMGTQYF
DNA: TGTGCCAGCAGGAGTGGCGGTATGGGGACCCAGTACTTC

size: few
D: NA
J: TRBJ2-7
V: TRBV20-1
CDR3: CSASHSYEQYF
DNA: TGCAGTGCTAGCCACTCCTACGAGCAGTACTTC

size: NA
D: NA
J: TRBJ2-3
V: TRBV9
CDR3: CASSVDGLSTDTQYF
DNA: TGTGCCAGCAGCGTAGACGGACTAAGCACAGATACGCAGTATTTT

size: NA
D: TRBD2
J: TRBJ2-5
V: TRBV20-1
CDR3: CSAREGLAGDLLGETQYF
DNA: TGCAGTGCTAGAGAGGGGCTAGCGGGGGACTTACTAGGGGAGACCCAGTACTTC

size: NA
D: NA
J: TRBJ1-2
V: TRBV7-3
CDR3: CASSLTGEGGYTF
DNA: TGTGCCAGCAGCTTAACTGGGGAGGGCGGCTACACCTTC

size: NA
D: NA
J: TRBJ2-3
V: TRBV29-1
CDR3: CSVERADTQYF
DNA: TGCAGCGTTGAGCGGGCAGATACGCAGTATTTT

size: NA
D: NA
J: TRBJ1-2
V: TRBV24-1
CDR3: CATSSAGTNGYTF
DNA: TGTGCCACCAGTAGCGCAGGGACCAATGGCTACACCTTC

size: few
D: NA
J: TRBJ2-1
V: TRBV4-1
CDR3: CASSVEWYHSYNEQFF
DNA: TGCGCCAGCAGCGTCGAGTGGTATCACTCCTACAATGAGCAGTTCTTC

size: NA
D: TRBD2
J: TRBJ2-2
V: TRBV6-2/TRBV6-3
CDR3: CASIPSGGNTGELFF
DNA: TGTGCCAGCATCCCTAGCGGGGGGAACACCGGGGAGCTGTTTTTT

size: NA
D: TRBD1
J: TRBJ2-5
V: TRBV20-1
CDR3: CSARPCLQGVGETQYF
DNA: TGCAGTGCTAGACCTTGTCTCCAGGGGGTAGGGGAGACCCAGTACTTC

size: many
D: NA
J: TRBJ2-7
V: TRBV5-1
CDR3: CASSLDWGYEQYF
DNA: TGCGCCAGCAGCTTGGATTGGGGCTACGAGCAGTACTTC

size: NA
D: TRBD2
J: TRBJ2-5
V: TRBV20-1
CDR3: CSAPILTSGSETQYF
DNA: TGCAGTGCTCCAATTTTGACTAGCGGGAGTGAGACCCAGTACTTC

size: few
D: NA
J: TRBJ2-5
V: TRBV6-6
CDR3: CASSYTQGSGVQTQYF
DNA: TGTGCCAGCAGTTATACGCAGGGCTCAGGGGTACAGACCCAGTACTTC

size: NA
D: NA
J: TRBJ2-3
V: TRBV2
CDR3: CASSKGVITDTQYF
DNA: TGTGCCAGCAGTAAGGGGGTCATCACAGATACGCAGTATTTT

size: NA
D: NA
J: TRBJ2-3
V: TRBV29-1
CDR3: CSGLRGASTDTQYF
DNA: TGCAGCGGTCTTCGAGGGGCTAGCACAGATACGCAGTATTTT

size: few
D: NA
J: TRBJ2-1
V: TRBV3-1
CDR3: CASSQDHGREFF
DNA: TGTGCCAGCAGCCAAGATCACGGCCGGGAATTCTTC

size: NA
D: NA
J: TRBJ2-7
V: TRBV4-3
CDR3: CASSQDFQGRRREQYF
DNA: TGCGCCAGCAGCCAAGATTTCCAGGGCAGGCGGAGGGAGCAGTACTTC

size: NA
D: TRBD1
J: TRBJ1-2
V: TRBV7-9
CDR3: CASSSRDRGFSNGYTF
DNA: TGTGCCAGCAGCTCTCGGGACAGGGGGTTTTCGAATGGCTACACCTTC

size: few
D: NA
J: TRBJ1-6
V: TRBV5-1
CDR3: CASSSLGGGTNNSPLHF
DNA: TGCGCCAGCAGCTCCCTCGGTGGTGGGACGAATAATTCACCCCTCCACTTT

size: few
D: TRBD1
J: TRBJ1-4
V: TRBV29-1
CDR3: CSAERTGYNEKLFF
DNA: TGCAGCGCCGAAAGGACAGGTTATAATGAAAAACTGTTTTTT

size: few
D: NA
J: TRBJ2-7
V: TRBV14
CDR3: CASSQAARDDRYEQYF
DNA: TGTGCCAGCAGCCAAGCAGCTAGGGACGATCGCTACGAGCAGTACTTC

size: NA
D: TRBD1
J: TRBJ2-5
V: TRBV28
CDR3: CASSPTKWGQGRVETQYF
DNA: TGTGCCAGCAGTCCCACGAAGTGGGGACAGGGGAGAGTGGAGACCCAGTACTTC

size: NA
D: NA
J: TRBJ2-1
V: TRBV2
CDR3: CASRVVEQFF
DNA: TGTGCCAGCAGGGTCGTTGAGCAGTTCTTC

size: few
D: NA
J: TRBJ2-5
V: TRBV4-2
CDR3: CASSQAVRETQYF
DNA: TGTGCCAGCAGCCAAGCAGTGAGGGAGACCCAGTACTTC

size: NA
D: NA
J: TRBJ2-7
V: TRBV6-1
CDR3: CASRSPAEQYF
DNA: TGTGCCAGCAGATCGCCTGCTGAGCAGTACTTC

size: few
D: TRBD1
J: TRBJ1-2
V: TRBV28
CDR3: CASSLTQGGYGYTF
DNA: TGTGCCAGCAGTTTAACACAGGGGGGCTATGGCTACACCTTC

size: NA
D: NA
J: TRBJ2-6
V: TRBV28
CDR3: CASSLWGVGANVLTF
DNA: TGTGCCAGCAGTTTATGGGGGGTAGGGGCCAACGTCCTGACTTTC

size: many
D: NA
J: TRBJ2-5
V: TRBV7-3
CDR3: CASSPLGSGETQYF
DNA: TGTGCCAGCAGCCCACTAGGATCGGGAGAGACCCAGTACTTC

size: NA
D: TRBD1
J: TRBJ2-1
V: TRBV4-1
CDR3: CASSPKIGTGVSEQFF
DNA: TGCGCCAGCAGCCCGAAGATCGGGACAGGGGTGAGTGAGCAGTTCTTC

size: few
D: TRBD1
J: TRBJ1-1
V: TRBV9
CDR3: CASSGGQGGIDTEAFF
DNA: TGTGCCAGCAGCGGGGGACAGGGAGGAATCGACACTGAAGCTTTCTTT

size: NA
D: TRBD1
J: TRBJ2-6
V: TRBV29-1
CDR3: CSVADRGPTFYNVLTF
DNA: TGCAGCGTCGCGGACAGGGGCCCCACCTTTTACAACGTCCTGACTTTC

size: NA
D: TRBD2
J: TRBJ2-3
V: TRBV9
CDR3: CASSAHPTSGGADTQYF
DNA: TGTGCCAGCAGCGCACACCCGACTAGCGGGGGCGCAGATACGCAGTATTTT

size: once
D: TRBD1
J: TRBJ1-5
V: TRBV6-1
CDR3: CASTARQGLDQPQHF
DNA: TGTGCCAGCACTGCCAGACAGGGCCTAGATCAGCCCCAGCATTTT

size: NA
D: NA
J: TRBJ2-1
V: TRBV5-1
CDR3: CASSPAQGHNEQFF
DNA: TGCGCCAGCAGCCCGGCACAGGGCCACAATGAGCAGTTCTTC

size: NA
D: TRBD1
J: TRBJ2-1
V: TRBV9
CDR3: CASSEGTGKHEQFF
DNA: TGTGCCAGCAGCGAAGGGACAGGGAAGCATGAGCAGTTCTTC